Below are 21 T cell receptor beta chains sequenced from a single sample in a study of T cells in Graves' hyperthyroidism and ophthalmopathy. Amplification yielded TCR beta CDR3 regions, with RNA transcripts as the source. First-round RT-PCR with HTBI primers amplified the TCR CDR3 region. Using its own MiXCR run on the multiplex PCR reads, TCRdb lists one record per CDR3 protein. There are approximately 49,000 distinct CDR3 sequences in the sample; approximately 50% occur only once, and about 35% lies in the top ten. The sequenced material came from peripheral blood or thyroid tissue (not recorded which). The receptors stem from a man younger than 30 with Graves' hyperthyroidism.

Concerning this clonotype: A much larger clone sits a single nucleotide away, making a read error possible. The V call is TRBV6-2 or TRBV6-3, the J call TRBJ1-1; possibly TRBD1 for D (6 bases). Trimming took off 5 bases at V and 5 bases at J, with 15 bases between the two ends. Germline values: CDR1 MNHEY, CDR2 SVGEGT. The CDR3 consists of 14 residues. In DNA form, the CDR3 reads TGTGCCAGCAGTGCCCGACAGGAGAGAACTGAAGCTTTCTTT. It yields the protein CASSARQERTEAFF.

This chain connects TRBV10-2 to TRBJ1-2; possible D gene TRBD1, 5 bases. Deletions cut 0 bases from V and 3 bases from J, with 14 bases between. The CDR3 has 16 residues. Germline V gene data show CDR1 as WSHSY and CDR2 as SAAADI. The CDR3 spells CASSESAGFFYYGYTF. Written as DNA, the CDR3 is TGCGCCAGCAGTGAGTCGGCAGGGTTCTTCTACTATGGCTACACCTTC.

This chain joins TRBV29-1 and TRBJ1-1; no reliable D call. The CDR3 covers 15 residues. The V end was cut by 2 bases, the J end by 4 bases, with 17 bases between. Germline-derived CDR1 and CDR2 are SQVTM and ANQGSEA. CDR3 DNA sequence: TGCAGCGTTGAAATGGAAGGACTCGGCCTCACTGAAGCTTTCTTT. The encoded protein is CSVEMEGLGLTEAFF.

The V and J genes are TRBV7-3 and TRBJ1-2; 9 bases fit TRBD1. The V segment lost 5 bases and the J segment 3 bases; nucleotides outside the gene matches: 7. The CDR3 contains 15 residues. Germline CDR1 and CDR2: SGHTA and FQGTGA. For the CDR3, the DNA is TGTGCCAGCAGCCCACAGGGGGCTGGGGACTATGGCTACACCTTC. It yields the protein CASSPQGAGDYGYTF.

V usage is TRBV28 and J usage is TRBJ2-7, with 7 bases that match TRBD1. V lost 6 bases and J lost 6; bases outside the gene matches: 17. This CDR3 is built from 16 residues. Germline CDR1 reads MDHEN; CDR2 reads SYDVKM. The CDR3 DNA follows: TGTGCCAGCAGCCAATCCCACCGACAGGGTTCGAGCGAGCAGTACTTC. Its translation: CASSQSHRQGSSEQYF.

The chain carries TRBV25-1 and TRBJ1-2, with D unclear. Germline V gene data show CDR1 as MGHDK and CDR2 as SYGVNS. Trimming pared 1 base from V and 6 bases from J, leaving 15 bases between. The CDR3 loop spans 15 amino acids. The CDR3 sequence is CASSELPPTPDGYTF. CDR3 DNA sequence: TGTGCCAGCAGTGAATTGCCCCCAACACCGGATGGCTACACCTTC.

This clonotype was seen more than once but under ten times. The CDR3 DNA reads TGTGCCAGCAGCGAGGACAGTGAGCCCCAGTACTTC. Amino acid sequence: CASSEDSEPQYF. This chain links TRBV2 with TRBJ2-5; a weak D match, TRBD1 (6 bases). Germline assignment: CDR1 SNHLY and CDR2 FYNNEI. The CDR3 covers 12 residues. The V end lost 6 bases, the J end lost 9 bases, and 14 bases lay between the germline ends.

This clonotype was recorded many times. This chain links TRBV6-5 with TRBJ1-6, with 8 bases aligning to TRBD1. Germline V gene data show CDR1 as MNHEY and CDR2 as SVGAGI. This CDR3 has 17 residues. V lost 6 bases and J lost 6; bases outside the gene matches: 13. This CDR3 reads CASSPVRGQTSNSPLHF. CDR3 DNA: TGTGCCAGCAGCCCCGTCAGGGGGCAAACTTCTAATTCACCCCTCCACTTT.

This clonotype came up many times. The chain carries TRBV6-5 and TRBJ1-2; a possible D gene is TRBD1 (6 bases). Between the trimmed V and J ends, which lost 5 bases and 3 bases, there was a span of 19 bases. The CDR3 totals 16 residues. The germline gives CDR1 MNHEY, CDR2 SVGAGI. The DNA for the CDR3 is TGTGCCAGCAGTGGTGACCCCGGGGGCGGTGACTATGGCTACACCTTC. Translating it yields CASSGDPGGGDYGYTF.

This chain links TRBV2 with TRBJ2-7; D remains unclear. The CDR3 consists of 14 residues. The V gene lost 3 bases and the J gene lost 1 base, with 10 bases spanning the gap. The germline V gene encodes CDR1 SNHLY and CDR2 FYNNEI. The CDR3 sequence is CASSEDPQSYEQYF. As DNA, the CDR3 is TGTGCCAGCAGTGAGGACCCCCAATCCTACGAGCAGTACTTC.

Regarding this clonotype: Because it lacks the conserved phenylalanine or tryptophan at the end, this CDR3 is likely a read error. This chain connects TRBV5-1 to TRBJ2-7; the D gene is possibly TRBD2 (6 bases). Per germline, CDR1 SGHRS and CDR2 YFSETQ. CDR3 length: 13 residues. The CDR3 DNA is TGTGCCATCAGTGAAGGGGACTCCCACGAGCAGTACATC. Its translation: CAISEGDSHEQYI.

Ten or more counts support this clonotype. The DNA for the CDR3 is TGCGCCAGCAGCAATTGGGACAGGGAGGCTTTCTTT. It encodes CASSNWDREAFF. The chain employs TRBV5-1 and TRBJ1-1; 9 bases fit TRBD1. With 4 bases clipped from V and 11 bases from J, the junction kept 6 bases outside the gene matches. The CDR3 spans 12 residues. Germline values: CDR1 SGHRS, CDR2 YFSETQ.

V is TRBV7-2 and J is TRBJ2-5; possibly TRBD1 for D (6 bases). The CDR3 loop spans 13 amino acids. The germline V gene encodes CDR1 SGHTA and CDR2 FQGNSA. Trimming took off 4 bases at V and 9 bases at J, with 15 bases between the two ends. CDR3 residues: CASSSVTGPSQYF. The CDR3 bases are TGTGCCAGCAGCTCCGTGACAGGTCCTTCCCAGTACTTC.

V gene TRBV11-2 combines with J gene TRBJ2-3; 13 nucleotides match TRBD2. Germline V gene sequence: CDR1 SGHAT, CDR2 FQNNGV. This CDR3 is 15 amino acids long. Trimming cost V 6 bases and J 2 bases; bases outside gene matches: 2. In DNA form, the CDR3 reads TGTGCCAGCAGACTAGCGGGAGGGACCACAGATACGCAGTATTTT. Amino acids: CASRLAGGTTDTQYF.

The chain joins TRBV29-1 to TRBJ1-2; tentatively, D is TRBD1 (6 bases). Trimming pared 3 bases from V and 0 bases from J, leaving 11 bases between. The CDR3 covers 14 residues. Germline V gives CDR1 SQVTM, CDR2 ANQGSEA. CDR3 protein: CSVEGDNPNYGYTF. CDR3 DNA: TGCAGCGTTGAGGGGGACAACCCTAACTATGGCTACACCTTC.

The chain recombines TRBV20-1 with TRBJ1-1; 12 bases are a match to TRBD1. Germline lookup yields CDR1 DFQATT and CDR2 SNEGSKA (reference sequence). J gave up 4 bases and V 6 bases, and 6 bases lay outside the gene matches. The CDR3 sequence is 14 residues long. CDR3 amino acids: CSAVPGQGATEAFF. The CDR3 coding sequence is TGCAGTGCAGTACCGGGACAGGGGGCCACTGAAGCTTTCTTT.

This clonotype was counted at least ten times. The chain uses TRBV7-2 and TRBJ2-7, with 9 bases aligning to TRBD1. Trimming removed 3 bases from V and 1 base from J; junction bases left unmatched: 13. Per germline, CDR1 SGHTA and CDR2 FQGNSA. This CDR3 is 18 amino acids long. CDR3 DNA: TGTGCCAGCAGCTTTTATCATCCCGGGACAGGGAATTCCTACGAGCAGTACTTC. Its protein product is CASSFYHPGTGNSYEQYF.

This clonotype was counted ten times or more. The V call is TRBV5-5, the J call TRBJ1-5, with D possibly matching TRBD1 (5 bases). Trimming took off 3 bases at V and 6 bases at J, with 10 bases between the two ends. Germline V gene data show CDR1 as SGHKS and CDR2 as YYEKEE (reference sequence). The CDR3 is 13 amino acids. The CDR3 spells CASSSTVGQPQHF. Written as DNA, the CDR3 is TGTGCCAGCAGCTCGACAGTCGGTCAGCCCCAGCATTTT.

This clonotype was seen ten or more times. V is TRBV27 and J is TRBJ1-1; no firm D call. The V end lost 0 bases, the J end lost 0 bases, and 8 bases lay between the germline ends. Germline CDR1 is MNHEY and CDR2 is SMNVEV (reference sequence). This CDR3 has 15 amino acids. CDR3 sequence (DNA): TGTGCCAGCAGTTTATCCGCAGTAATGAACACTGAAGCTTTCTTT. It specifies CASSLSAVMNTEAFF.

This clonotype is medium-sized. The rearrangement uses TRBV10-3 and TRBJ1-1; no clear D. V was pared by 6 bases and J by 6 bases, with 8 bases between. This CDR3 comprises 11 residues. Germline V gives CDR1 ENHRY, CDR2 SYGVKD. The CDR3 DNA reads as TGTGCCATCAGGGCAGGCCCTGAAGCTTTCTTT. Protein product: CAIRAGPEAFF.

This clonotype occurred a few times. The rearrangement uses TRBV19 and TRBJ1-1; 8 bases are a match to TRBD1. There are 13 residues in the CDR3. The V and J ends lost 9 bases and 7 bases, in that order; junction bases with no gene match: 10. The V gene's germline CDR1 is LNHDA and CDR2 SQIVND (reference sequence). CDR3 nucleotide sequence: TGTGCCAGCCATAGGGACAGGTATAGTGAAGCTTTCTTT. Residues: CASHRDRYSEAFF.